This T cell receptor (beta chain) was retrieved from a study of shared clonotypes between healthy human individuals. General study findings and limits: Sampling covered blood only; tissue repertoires likely differ.

Once extracted for a subset, genomic DNA was divided evenly among several immunoSEQ plates. Libraries were prepared by immunoSEQ multiplex PCR; TCRdb keeps only in-frame clonotypes and omits some of them. The sample shows under 1,100,000 clones, about 80% of them seen only once. Notes on this clone: As yet, its antigen is unknown.

Negatively enriched CD4+ T cells were divided by CD45RA into naive and memory. This CDR3 is 14 amino acids long. Trimming removed 6 bases at V and 6 bases at J, with 15 bases between. In germline, CDR1 is MNHEY, CDR2 SVGAGI. The source material was memory CD4+ T cells from PBMCs. Subset indicated: CD45RA-negative fraction. The chain links TRBV6-5 to TRBJ1-5; possibly TRBD1 for D (6 bases). The receptor was derived from a man younger than 35 in good health. Some clones in this sample may be carry-over from other donors' samples. The CDR3 bases are TGTGCCAGCAGGAAAACAGGAGGGGGTCAGCCCCAGCATTTT. Its translation: CASRKTGGGQPQHF.